This T cell receptor (beta chain) was recorded in a study of regulatory T cells in long-lasting Graves disease. This clonotype was observed many times. Germline V gives CDR1 DFQATT, CDR2 SNEGSKA (reference sequence). Trimming removed 6 bases from V and 3 bases from J; junction bases left unmatched: 8. The CDR3 consists of 14 residues. TCR beta libraries were built with iRepertoire HTBI primers and Arm-PCR of CDR3 regions. Via MiXCR, TCRdb re-called the multiplex PCR reads, giving one row per CDR3 protein. This sample has about 430,000 distinct CDR3 sequences, with over 12% found just once. As for time point: newly diagnosed GD, antithyroid drugs for less than 3 months. RNA extracted from PBMCs served as the sequencing template. These data were likewise used in another study, on T cells in Graves' hyperthyroidism and ophthalmopathy.

The sequencing here drew on peripheral blood mononuclear cells (PBMCs), taken at new diagnosis, from a patient treated with antithyroid drugs. The clonotype comes from a woman aged 40 to 49 with Graves disease. The chain couples TRBV20-1 to TRBJ1-5, with 7 bases identical to TRBD1. Written as DNA, the CDR3 is TGCAGTGCAACAACAGGGGCGTTCAATCAGCCCCAGCATTTT. Amino acid sequence: CSATTGAFNQPQHF.